The text below deals with one TCR beta chain. Its specificity is unknown. The repertoire was sequenced with immunoSEQ multiplex PCR; TCRdb's copy has only in-frame clones and lacks some. The table includes some 41,000 clones, about 83% detected once. This specimen belongs to a study of lymphopenia after photon versus proton radiotherapy. Study results and limitations: In patients who died, overall survival fell as post-nadir TCR diversity dropped more. Post-nadir diversity loss with photons came from oligoclonal expansion, particularly CD8+ Temra cells. Survival link was tested only in deceased patients; proton benefit remains a possibility. Under photons, naive T cells and diversity fell while effector/memory populations rose.

Per the germline V gene, CDR1 is KGHSH and CDR2 is LQKENI. The CDR3 totals 15 residues. The V segment lost 6 bases and the J segment 8 bases; nucleotides outside the gene matches: 12. The origin of this receptor is a man aged 50 to 60 with gastric cancer. V usage is TRBV18 and J usage is TRBJ1-2, with 10 nucleotides matching TRBD1. The sample consisted of peripheral blood, taken from a patient treated with photon-based radiotherapy. Written as DNA, the CDR3 is TGTGCCAGCTCCCCTACGGGACAGGGGCATAGGGGCTACACCTTC. Protein product: CASSPTGQGHRGYTF.